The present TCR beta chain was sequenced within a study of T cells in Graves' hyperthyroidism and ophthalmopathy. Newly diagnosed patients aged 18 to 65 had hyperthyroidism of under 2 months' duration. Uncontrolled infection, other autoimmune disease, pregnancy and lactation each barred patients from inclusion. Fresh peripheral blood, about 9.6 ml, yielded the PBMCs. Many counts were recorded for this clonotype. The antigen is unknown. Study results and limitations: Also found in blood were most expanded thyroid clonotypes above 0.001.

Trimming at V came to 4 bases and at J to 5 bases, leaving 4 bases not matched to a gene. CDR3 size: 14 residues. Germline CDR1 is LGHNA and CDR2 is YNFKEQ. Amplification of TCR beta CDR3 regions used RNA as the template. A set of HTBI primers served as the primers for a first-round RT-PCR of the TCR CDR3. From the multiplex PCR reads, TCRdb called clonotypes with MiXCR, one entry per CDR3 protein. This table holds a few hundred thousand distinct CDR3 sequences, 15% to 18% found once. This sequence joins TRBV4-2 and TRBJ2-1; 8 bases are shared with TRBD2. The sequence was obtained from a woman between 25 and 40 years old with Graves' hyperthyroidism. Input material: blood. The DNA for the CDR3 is TGTGCCAGCAGCCCCCTGCGGGGGGACAATGAGCAGTTCTTC. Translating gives CASSPLRGDNEQFF.